This T cell receptor (beta chain) was captured by sequencing in a study of blood T cell repertoires in COVID-19. Study overall: Spain, Italy and the United States supplied samples that represented acute and convalescent COVID-19. T cells, B-cell-depleted T cells, or PBMCs supplied cDNA or gDNA.

With respect to this clone: A junction boundary mismatches the germline segment, possibly from a read error.

This CDR3 region has 14 residues. CDR1 and CDR2 from the germline V gene are KGHDR and SFDVKD. Source study methods: Researchers report that nucleated cell counts were estimated from reference gene primer amplification. Using immunoSEQ multiplex PCR, the repertoire was profiled, and TCRdb retains in-frame clones only, with some absent. V, J and clone size reflect that table, while D and trimming were determined from the DNA. Of around 300,000 clones in the sample, about nine tenths were seen once. Sequencing input: peripheral blood. V gene TRBV24-1 combines with J gene TRBJ2-1, with TRBD1 matching 9 bases. The origin of this receptor is a woman between 35 and 50 years old who had recovered from COVID-19. The CDR3 sequence is CATRLGQGNNKQFF. The CDR3 bases are TGTGCCACCAGACTGGGACAGGGAAACAATAAGCAGTTCTTC.